Below are 5 T cell receptor beta chains sequenced from a single sample in a study of cytomegalovirus exposure and HLA in healthy donors. The PCR used 60 Vbeta and 13 Jbeta primers. TCRdb's table, derived via immunoSEQ multiplex PCR, lists solely in-frame clones and lacks some. The sample carries about 41,000 clones, roughly 80% recorded once. Input material: PBMCs. These receptors all stem from a man in his fifties or sixties in good health and CMV-seronegative.

With regard to this clone: The germline gene is not matched at one end of the junction; a read error may be the cause. The chain links TRBV7-7 to TRBJ2-5; 7 bases are shared with TRBD2. CDR3 size: 16 residues. CDR1 and CDR2 (germline): SSHAT, FNYEAQ (reference sequence). The CDR3 nucleotides read TGTGCTAGCAGCTTAGGGTGGGGGGGATACCAAGAGACCCAGTACTTC. It specifies CASSLGWGGYQETQYF.

The table lists this clone with a count of one. This rearrangement joins TRBV19 to TRBJ2-7, with D possibly being TRBD1 (6 bases). Germline V gene lookup returns CDR1 LNHDA and CDR2 SQIVND (reference sequence). The CDR3 sequence is 14 residues long. Between the trimmed V and J ends, which lost 1 base and 2 bases, there was a span of 9 bases. Here the CDR3 DNA reads TGTGCCAGTAGTATAGCCAGGGGTCCCTACGAGCAGTACTTC. As protein: CASSIARGPYEQYF.

The chain joins TRBV19 to TRBJ1-1; D not resolved. V was pared by 7 bases and J by 4 bases, with 13 bases between. Germline CDR1 LNHDA, CDR2 SQIVND (reference sequence). The CDR3 sequence is 13 residues long. CDR3 amino acids: CASTPGSVTEAFF. The CDR3 DNA is TGTGCCAGTACCCCCGGTTCTGTCACTGAAGCTTTCTTT.

The chain has TRBV7-2 and TRBJ2-3; D may be TRBD2 (6 bases). The V end was cut by 1 base, the J end by 5 bases, with 10 bases between. The CDR3 consists of 14 residues. Germline V gives CDR1 SGHTA, CDR2 FQGNSA. The DNA of the CDR3 is TGTGCCAGCAGCTTAGTATCGGGGGTAGATACGCAGTATTTT. Translation: CASSLVSGVDTQYF.

The chain carries TRBV4-1 and TRBJ2-1; D possibly corresponds to TRBD2 (5 bases). Germline V lookup: CDR1 MGHRA, CDR2 YSYEKL. The CDR3 totals 13 residues. Trimming took off 3 bases at V and 5 bases at J, with 8 bases between the two ends. The CDR3 sequence is CASSHPADNEQFF. CDR3 in DNA: TGCGCCAGCAGCCACCCAGCGGACAATGAGCAGTTCTTC.